This passage covers 26 T cell receptor beta chains from one sample sequenced in a study of cytomegalovirus exposure and HLA in healthy donors. A multiplex PCR was run with 60 Vbeta primers and 13 Jbeta primers. Repertoires were generated with immunoSEQ multiplex PCR, while TCRdb's copy carries only in-frame clones and drops some. The sample records some 150,000 clones, around 80% being singletons. Sample: PBMCs. The receptors derive from a man aged 18 to 35 in good health and CMV-seropositive.

The chain employs TRBV5-5 and TRBJ1-1; 7 positions agree with TRBD1. Losses at the gene ends were 3 bases for V and 1 base for J; bases not matched to a gene: 9. The CDR3 spans 16 residues. Germline V CDR1 and CDR2: SGHKS, YYEKEE (reference sequence). In nucleotides, the CDR3 is TGTGCCAGCAGCTCGGGGGGGACAGACTCGAACACTGAAGCTTTCTTT. It codes for CASSSGGTDSNTEAFF.

Written as DNA, the CDR3 is TGTGCCAGTAGTCGGTTGCGGGGGAACAATGAGCAGTTCTTC. This translates into CASSRLRGNNEQFF. This chain connects TRBV19 to TRBJ2-1; 7 bases align to TRBD2. The CDR3 is made up of 14 amino acids. Germline CDR1 reads LNHDA; CDR2 reads SQIVND (reference sequence). V lost 5 bases to trimming and J lost 5 bases; unmatched junction nucleotides: 6.

The gene calls are TRBV11-2 and TRBJ2-7; 8 bases map to TRBD2. The J segment lost 5 bases and the V segment lost 5 bases, leaving 11 bases of the junction unmatched. Looked up from germline, CDR1 is SGHAT and CDR2 is FQNNGV. CDR3 length: 15 amino acids. The CDR3 bases are TGTGCCAGCAGCCGACAAGAAGCGGGAGCCAACGAGCAGTACTTC. Its protein is CASSRQEAGANEQYF.

This chain uses TRBV25-1 with TRBJ2-3; TRBD1 might be the D (7 bases). V lost 8 bases and J lost 2, with 14 bases in between. The CDR3 covers 14 residues. Germline assignment: CDR1 MGHDK and CDR2 SYGVNS. The CDR3 region has the DNA TGTGCCAGCGCCCGGGGGACAGCCACAGATACGCAGTATTTT. Translated, it gives CASARGTATDTQYF.

This chain connects TRBV4-1 to TRBJ1-3, with D hard to call. The germline V gene has CDR1 MGHRA and CDR2 YSYEKL. The CDR3 extends over 11 amino acids. The V gene lost 3 bases and the J gene lost 8 bases, with 5 bases spanning the gap. The chain's CDR3 is CASSQGDTIYF. The CDR3 DNA reads as TGCGCCAGCAGCCAGGGAGACACCATATATTTT.

The chain joins TRBV19 to TRBJ2-3; TRBD1 might be the D (6 bases). CDR3 length: 14 residues. CDR1 is LNHDA, CDR2 SQIVND, per germline (reference sequence). Trimming shortened V by 6 bases and J by 2 bases, and 12 bases separated the two germline ends. CDR3 amino acids: CASSQQGPTDTQYF. The CDR3 nucleotides are TGTGCCAGTAGCCAACAGGGCCCCACAGATACGCAGTATTTT.

The chain is built from TRBV9 and TRBJ2-6, with D possibly TRBD1 on 6 matching bases. Trimming removed 3 bases at V and 4 bases at J, with 11 bases between. The CDR3 is 15 amino acids. CDR1 is SGDLS and CDR2 is YYNGEE in the germline V gene. In nucleotides, the CDR3 is TGTGCCAGCAGCGCACAGGGATCAGGGGCCAACGTCCTGACTTTC. It yields the protein CASSAQGSGANVLTF.

This sequence joins TRBV5-4 and TRBJ2-5, with D perhaps matching TRBD2 (6 bases). Near its end, the DNA agrees better with TRBJ2-7, so the J call may be wrong. CDR3 length: 14 amino acids. CDR1 and CDR2 from the germline V gene are SGHNT and YYREEE (reference sequence). This CDR3 is CASSSPGGEYEQYF. The CDR3 DNA follows: TGTGCCAGCAGCTCCCCCGGCGGGGAGTACGAGCAGTACTTC.

The chain links TRBV7-2 to TRBJ2-1; the D gene is possibly TRBD1 (5 bases). This CDR3 comprises 13 residues. Trimming stripped 5 bases from V and 10 bases from J, with 15 bases between. The germline CDR1 and CDR2 sequences are SGHTA and FQGNSA. CDR3 nucleotide sequence: TGTGCCAGCAGCCTCTTGGGGCTAGGGGAGCAGTTCTTC. The encoded protein is CASSLLGLGEQFF.

The gene calls are TRBV29-1 and TRBJ2-1, with TRBD1 matching 8 bases. CDR3 length: 14 residues. The germline V gene encodes CDR1 SQVTM and CDR2 ANQGSEA. Trimming took 3 bases from V and 8 from J; bases not matched to a gene: 9. In DNA, the CDR3 is TGCAGCGTTGATGGCAGGGGGCTTGAAGATGAGCAGTTCTTC. Translation gives CSVDGRGLEDEQFF.

This clone was found a few times. The gene calls are TRBV27 and TRBJ1-2; D possibly corresponds to TRBD1 (6 bases). There are 13 residues in the CDR3. Germline V gene lookup returns CDR1 MNHEY and CDR2 SMNVEV (reference sequence). Trimming removed 2 bases at V and 9 bases at J, with 13 bases between. CDR3 region: CASSLGQGFSYTF. The CDR3, as DNA: TGTGCCAGCAGTTTAGGCCAGGGGTTTAGCTACACCTTC.

The genes are TRBV29-1 and TRBJ1-1; D not resolved. The CDR3 is 12 residues long. Between the trimmed V and J ends, which lost 4 bases and 3 bases, there was a span of 9 bases. CDR1 is SQVTM, CDR2 ANQGSEA, per germline. Here the CDR3 DNA reads TGCAGCGTTGCCAGGCCTTACACTGAAGCTTTCTTT. This encodes CSVARPYTEAFF.

J is TRBJ2-2 and V is TRBV25-1; D perhaps matches TRBD2 (6 bases). This CDR3 is built from 14 residues. V lost 5 bases to trimming and J lost 2 bases, with 9 bases between them. CDR1 and CDR2 (germline): MGHDK, SYGVNS. The CDR3 sequence is CASSSRGNTGELFF. The DNA of the CDR3 is TGTGCCAGCAGTTCGCGGGGAAACACCGGGGAGCTGTTTTTT.

This clone has only a few counts. The chain joins TRBV5-1 to TRBJ1-4; 10 bases map to TRBD1. CDR3 size: 17 residues. V lost 4 bases, J lost 4 bases, and 10 bases stayed unmatched. Germline values: CDR1 SGHRS, CDR2 YFSETQ. The CDR3 bases are TGCGCCAGCAGCCCGGACAGGGGGAGGACCGGTAATGAAAAACTGTTTTTT. As protein: CASSPDRGRTGNEKLFF.

The CDR3, as DNA: TGTGCCAGCAGCCAAGATAGAGTGAACACTGAAGCTTTCTTT. Protein product: CASSQDRVNTEAFF. This sequence joins TRBV4-2 and TRBJ1-1; D is unresolved. This CDR3 is built from 14 residues. Germline values: CDR1 LGHNA, CDR2 YNFKEQ. The ends were cut back, 0 bases at V and 0 bases at J, with 5 bases in the middle.

The chain is built from TRBV19 and TRBJ2-7, with 7 positions matching TRBD1. CDR3 length equals 14 residues. The V and J ends lost 4 bases and 1 base, in that order; junction bases with no gene match: 4. The germline gives CDR1 LNHDA, CDR2 SQIVND (reference sequence). CDR3 in amino acids: CASSSTGDSYEQYF. CDR3 sequence (DNA): TGTGCCAGTAGTAGTACAGGGGATTCCTACGAGCAGTACTTC.

This chain joins TRBV28 and TRBJ1-5, with TRBD1 identical over 10 bases. The CDR3 length is 15 residues. V lost 2 bases, J lost 5 bases, and 3 bases stayed unmatched. From germline, CDR1 is MDHEN and CDR2 SYDVKM. The CDR3 DNA follows: TGTGCCAGCAGTTTAGGGACAGGGGAACATCAGCCCCAGCATTTT. This gives the protein CASSLGTGEHQPQHF.

The chain combines TRBV5-6 with TRBJ2-7; a weak D match, TRBD1 (6 bases). Deletions cut 1 base from V and 2 bases from J, with 10 bases between. The CDR3 runs 14 residues. Germline CDR1 is SGHDT and CDR2 is YYEEEE. CDR3 bases: TGTGCCAGCAGCTTGTATAGGGACACCTACGAGCAGTACTTC. It translates to CASSLYRDTYEQYF.

The chain is built from TRBV5-1 and TRBJ2-3; the match to TRBD1 covers 8 bases. Germline CDR1 reads SGHRS; CDR2 reads YFSETQ. This CDR3 is 15 amino acids long. The trim removed 5 bases at V and 3 bases at J, leaving 8 bases unmatched. The CDR3 loop reads CASSSDRVATDTQYF. The CDR3 DNA is TGCGCCAGCAGTTCGGACAGGGTCGCAACAGATACGCAGTATTTT.

The rearrangement uses TRBV7-6 and TRBJ1-1; no reliable D call. CDR3 length: 16 residues. The V gene lost 1 base and the J gene lost 4 bases, with 16 bases spanning the gap. The germline V gene has CDR1 SGHVS and CDR2 FNYEAQ. The CDR3 nucleotides are TGTGCCAGCAGCTTAGGAGGATTGCGGGCCGGCACTGAAGCTTTCTTT. Protein: CASSLGGLRAGTEAFF.

V and J are TRBV19 and TRBJ2-7, with 7 bases matching TRBD2. Germline loops: CDR1 LNHDA, CDR2 SQIVND (reference sequence). This CDR3 region has 14 residues. The ends lost 6 bases at V and 2 bases at J; junction bases unmatched: 7. The CDR3 bases are TGTGCCAGTAGCAAAAGGGAGGGGCCCTACGAGCAGTACTTC. This gives the protein CASSKREGPYEQYF.

This clone was detected a few times. V and J are TRBV28 and TRBJ1-2, with D possibly matching TRBD1 (6 bases). The CDR3 covers 13 residues. CDR1 and CDR2 from the germline V gene are MDHEN and SYDVKM. Trimming pared 10 bases from V and 2 bases from J, leaving 14 bases between. CDR3 DNA: TGTGCCATCTTTTCTACAGGGAACTATGGCTACACCTTC. This codes for CAIFSTGNYGYTF.

The J gene is TRBJ1-3, the V gene TRBV7-8; 8 nucleotides match TRBD1. V was clipped by 9 bases and J by 4 bases; unmatched bases: 11. Looked up from germline, CDR1 is SGHVS and CDR2 is FQNEAQ. This CDR3 has 15 amino acids. CDR3 sequence: CASGPQGAKGNTIYF. CDR3 DNA: TGTGCCAGTGGGCCCCAGGGGGCGAAGGGAAACACCATATATTTT.

This clone was detected a few times. The gene calls are TRBV11-2 and TRBJ2-7; D remains ambiguous. The CDR3 spans 12 residues. CDR1 and CDR2 from the germline V gene are SGHAT and FQNNGV. V lost 0 bases to trimming and J lost 4 bases, with 4 bases between them. The CDR3: CASSLDPYEQYF. The DNA of the CDR3 is TGTGCCAGCAGCTTAGACCCATACGAGCAGTACTTC.

The chain combines TRBV5-4 with TRBJ2-1, with 10 bases that match TRBD2. The CDR3 is made up of 17 amino acids. With 0 bases clipped from V and 7 bases from J, the junction kept 10 bases outside the gene matches. The germline gives CDR1 SGHNT, CDR2 YYREEE (reference sequence). The CDR3 DNA sequence: TGTGCCAGCAGCTTGGCCCGGCTAGCGGGAGTCGAAAATGAGCAGTTCTTC. It translates to CASSLARLAGVENEQFF.

In its sample, this clone was seen once. The chain is built from TRBV5-1 and TRBJ2-7; 9 bases map to TRBD1. The trim removed 5 bases at V and 5 bases at J, leaving 5 bases unmatched. CDR1 and CDR2 (germline): SGHRS, YFSETQ. The CDR3 has 13 amino acids. Written as DNA, the CDR3 is TGCGCCAGCAGAACGACAGGGGGGCACGAGCAGTACTTC. It codes for CASRTTGGHEQYF.